These 20 T cell receptor beta chains were sequenced from one sample in a study of response to subunit inactivated influenza vaccine. TCRdb re-called the RT-PCR reads through MiXCR, storing one row per CDR3 protein. This table has under 950,000 distinct CDR3 sequences, approximately 22% appearing once. The starting material was PBMCs from blood, obtained less than 6 days after vaccination. Every receptor here comes from a man aged 45-65 years who received an inactivated influenza vaccine.

This clonotype was counted a few times. This chain joins TRBV24-1 and TRBJ2-7; perhaps TRBD2 as D (7 bases). The V end lost 4 bases, the J end lost 1 base, and 13 bases lay between the germline ends. This CDR3 is 15 amino acids long. CDR1 KGHDR and CDR2 SFDVKD come from the germline V gene. CDR3 DNA: TGTGCCACCAGTGACGCAAGGGGGGGGTCCTACGAGCAGTACTTC. The encoded protein is CATSDARGGSYEQYF.

This clonotype was observed a few times. V is TRBV5-1 and J is TRBJ2-3; TRBD2 is a possible D gene (6 bases). The CDR3 is 14 residues long. In germline, CDR1 is SGHRS, CDR2 YFSETQ. The V and J ends lost 0 bases and 7 bases respectively, with 12 bases between them. The CDR3: CASSLGRESNTQYF. CDR3 coding DNA: TGCGCCAGCAGCTTGGGTCGGGAGTCAAATACGCAGTATTTT.

The sample holds a few counts of this clonotype. The chain links TRBV5-1 to TRBJ2-7; TRBD2 is a possible D gene (5 bases). Germline CDR1 is SGHRS and CDR2 is YFSETQ. This CDR3 region has 11 residues. The V end was cut by 4 bases, the J end by 5 bases, with 7 bases between. In DNA, the CDR3 is TGCGCCAGCAGCCAGGAGGACGAGCAGTACTTC. It yields the protein CASSQEDEQYF.

The chain couples TRBV28 to TRBJ1-4, with 8 bases that match TRBD1. Trimming cost V 1 base and J 4 bases; bases outside gene matches: 2. The CDR3 has 15 residues. Germline V lookup: CDR1 MDHEN, CDR2 SYDVKM. For the CDR3, the DNA is TGTGCCAGCAGTTTATCAGGGGGCAGTAATGAAAAACTGTTTTTT. Residues: CASSLSGGSNEKLFF.

The V call is TRBV29-1, the J call TRBJ2-3; D not certain. In germline, CDR1 is SQVTM, CDR2 ANQGSEA. CDR3 size: 10 residues. Trimming cost V 8 bases and J 4 bases, with 7 bases left between them. DNA for the CDR3: TGCAGCCTACTCCCAGATACGCAGTATTTT. Translating gives CSLLPDTQYF.

V is TRBV6-2 or TRBV6-3 and J is TRBJ1-5, with D possibly being TRBD1 (6 bases). V shed 3 bases and J shed 1 base, with 13 bases lying between them. From germline, CDR1 is MNHEY and CDR2 SVGEGT. The CDR3 has 16 residues. For the CDR3, the DNA is TGTGCCAGCAGTTATACCCTGGGGGCGAGCAATCAGCCCCAGCATTTT. Translating gives CASSYTLGASNQPQHF.

This chain links TRBV11-1 with TRBJ2-7, with 9 bases lining up with TRBD1. From germline, CDR1 is SGHAT and CDR2 FQDESV (reference sequence). Trimming cost V 0 bases and J 2 bases; bases outside gene matches: 5. The CDR3 sequence is 16 residues long. This CDR3 reads CASSLADGTGPYEQYF. The DNA of the CDR3 is TGTGCCAGCAGCTTAGCGGACGGGACAGGGCCCTACGAGCAGTACTTC.

This clonotype turned up a few times. The V and J genes are TRBV7-8 and TRBJ2-2, with a possible D match to TRBD1 (8 bases). Trimming pared 6 bases from V and 7 bases from J, leaving 15 bases between. This CDR3 contains 14 residues. The germline gives CDR1 SGHVS, CDR2 FQNEAQ. The CDR3 DNA is TGTGCCAGCAGAACGGACAGGGAGGGCGGGGAGCTGTTTTTT. Amino acids: CASRTDREGGELFF.

The CDR3 region has the DNA TGTGCCTGGAGCGCGACAGGGGTTGGCTACACCTTC. Its translation: CAWSATGVGYTF. The chain combines TRBV30 with TRBJ1-2; 8 positions agree with TRBD1. The V gene's germline CDR1 is GTSNPN and CDR2 SVGIG (reference sequence). The CDR3 loop spans 12 amino acids. The ends lost 3 bases at V and 7 bases at J; junction bases unmatched: 4. The full variable domain, rest sourced from reference TRBV30 and TRBJ1-2, is SQTIHQWPATLVQPVGSPLSLECTVEGTSNPNLYWYRQAAGRGLQLLFYSVGIGQISSEVPQNLSASRPQDRQFILSSKKLLLSDSGFYLCAWSATGVGYTFGSGTRLTVV.

This clonotype was counted at least ten times. The J gene is TRBJ2-5, the V gene TRBV29-1; 7 nucleotides line up with TRBD2. In germline, CDR1 is SQVTM, CDR2 ANQGSEA. The CDR3 totals 16 residues. Germline trimming cut 6 bases from V and 5 bases from J; bases unmatched to any gene: 18. The CDR3 DNA is TGCAGCGTCGCCCCGGTGGGAGGGACGTCCGGGGAGACCCAGTACTTC. Its protein is CSVAPVGGTSGETQYF.

This clonotype showed up just a few times. The V and J genes are TRBV11-2 and TRBJ2-1; TRBD2 matches 8 bases. The germline gives CDR1 SGHAT, CDR2 FQNNGV. Trimming removed 3 bases from V and 8 bases from J; junction bases left unmatched: 12. The CDR3 is 16 amino acids. The CDR3 reads CASSFNSGSKRDEQFF. The CDR3 DNA reads as TGTGCCAGCAGCTTTAACAGCGGGAGTAAGAGGGATGAGCAGTTCTTC.

V usage is TRBV6-1 and J usage is TRBJ1-5; no firm D call. The CDR3 sequence is 14 residues long. Germline loops: CDR1 MNHNS, CDR2 SASEGT. V shed 6 bases and J shed 0 bases, with 9 bases lying between them. CDR3 nucleotides: TGTGCCAGCAGCCAACACTATAGCAATCAGCCCCAGCATTTT. Its translation: CASSQHYSNQPQHF.

This chain joins TRBV20-1 and TRBJ2-3; 10 positions match TRBD2. CDR3 length equals 15 residues. The germline gives CDR1 DFQATT, CDR2 SNEGSKA (reference sequence). The J segment lost 4 bases and the V segment lost 1 base, leaving 5 bases of the junction unmatched. CDR3 residues: CSARGLAGVSDTQYF. The CDR3 DNA sequence: TGCAGTGCTAGAGGTCTAGCGGGGGTTTCAGATACGCAGTATTTT.

Many counts were recorded for this clonotype. The V call is TRBV5-1, the J call TRBJ2-7; possibly TRBD1 for D (5 bases). This CDR3 contains 13 residues. Trimming cost V 0 bases and J 1 base, with 5 bases left between them. Germline values: CDR1 SGHRS, CDR2 YFSETQ. The CDR3 DNA reads TGCGCCAGCAGCTTGGACAGGTCCTACGAGCAGTACTTC. Translation gives CASSLDRSYEQYF.

The chain joins TRBV6-5 to TRBJ2-6; perhaps D is TRBD1 or TRBD2 (6 bases each). V was pared by 0 bases and J by 3 bases, with 9 bases between. In germline, CDR1 is MNHEY, CDR2 SVGAGI. The CDR3 loop spans 16 amino acids. The CDR3 DNA reads TGTGCCAGCAGTTACTCCGGGGGCGTTGGGGCCAACGTCCTGACTTTC. It yields the protein CASSYSGGVGANVLTF.

The rearrangement joins TRBV15 to TRBJ1-4; TRBD1 is a possible D gene (5 bases). This CDR3 contains 17 residues. CDR1 and CDR2 from the germline V gene are LNHNV and YYDKDF (reference sequence). V was pared by 4 bases and J by 5 bases, with 20 bases between. The CDR3 DNA sequence: TGTGCCACCAGCACCCCCCAGGTCGGGGGAAGGAATGAAAAACTGTTTTTT. Amino acid sequence: CATSTPQVGGRNEKLFF.

The table lists this clonotype with many counts. The V call is TRBV11-1, the J call TRBJ2-1, with TRBD2 matching over 10 bases. CDR1 SGHAT and CDR2 FQDESV come from the germline V gene (reference sequence). This CDR3 has 17 amino acids. V gave up 4 bases and J gave up 2 bases; unmatched junction bases: 8. CDR3 in DNA: TGTGCCAGCAGCTGGCTAGCGGGAGTTGGGCCCTACAATGAGCAGTTCTTC. It translates to CASSWLAGVGPYNEQFF.

This rearrangement joins TRBV20-1 to TRBJ2-5; D call uncertain. Germline lookup yields CDR1 DFQATT and CDR2 SNEGSKA (reference sequence). Trimming cost V 3 bases and J 5 bases, with 16 bases left between them. The CDR3 has 14 residues. CDR3 region: CSASGVAIQETQYF. The CDR3 DNA reads as TGCAGTGCTAGCGGAGTAGCCATACAGGAGACCCAGTACTTC.

The chain couples TRBV7-6 to TRBJ2-1; TRBD2 matches 9 bases. CDR1 is SGHVS, CDR2 FNYEAQ, per germline. The length of the CDR3 is 15 residues. V was pared by 5 bases and J by 4 bases, with 6 bases of the junction left unmatched. The CDR3 loop reads CASSPNSGGYNEQFF. CDR3 coding DNA: TGTGCCAGCAGCCCAAATAGCGGGGGTTACAATGAGCAGTTCTTC. The whole variable domain, filled in from reference TRBV7-6 and TRBJ2-1, reads GAGVSQSPRYKVTKRGQDVALRCDPISGHVSLYWYRQALGQGPEFLTYFNYEAQQDKSGLPNDRFSAERPEGSISTLTIQRTEQRDSAMYRCASSPNSGGYNEQFFGPGTRLTVL.

This rearrangement joins TRBV5-1 to TRBJ1-2, with TRBD1 identical over 8 bases. CDR1 and CDR2 (germline): SGHRS, YFSETQ. Germline trimming cut 0 bases from V and 2 bases from J; bases unmatched to any gene: 3. This CDR3 region has 15 residues. The DNA of the CDR3 is TGCGCCAGCAGCTTGGATCGACAGGGGAACTATGGCTACACCTTC. Translating it yields CASSLDRQGNYGYTF.